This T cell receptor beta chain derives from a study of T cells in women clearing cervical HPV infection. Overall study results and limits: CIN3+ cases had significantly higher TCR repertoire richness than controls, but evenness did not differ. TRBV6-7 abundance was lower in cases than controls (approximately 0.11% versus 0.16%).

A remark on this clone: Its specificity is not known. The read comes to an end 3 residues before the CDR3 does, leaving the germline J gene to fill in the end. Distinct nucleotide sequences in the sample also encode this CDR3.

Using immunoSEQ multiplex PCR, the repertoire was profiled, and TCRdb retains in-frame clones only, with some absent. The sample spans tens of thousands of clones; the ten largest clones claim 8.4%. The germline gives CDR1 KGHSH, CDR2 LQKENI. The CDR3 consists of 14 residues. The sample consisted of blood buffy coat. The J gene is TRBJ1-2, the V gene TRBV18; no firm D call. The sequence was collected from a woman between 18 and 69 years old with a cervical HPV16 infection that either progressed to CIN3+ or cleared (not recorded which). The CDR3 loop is CASSPSGYTDTYTF. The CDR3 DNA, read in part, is TGTGCCAGCTCACCTTCTGGCTACACAGATACC. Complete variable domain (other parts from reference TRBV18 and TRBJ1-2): NAGVMQNPRHLVRRRGQEARLRCSPMKGHSHVYWYRQLPEEGLKFMVYLQKENIIDESGMPKERFSAEFPKEGPSILRIQQVVRGDSAAYFCASSPSGYTDTYTFGSGTRLTVV.